One sample yielded the 20 T cell receptor beta chains listed below, sequenced in a study of T cells in Graves' hyperthyroidism and ophthalmopathy. TCR beta CDR3 regions were amplified from RNA transcripts. The HTBI primer set served for first-round RT-PCR of the TCR CDR3. TCRdb called the multiplex PCR reads again in MiXCR, with one record for every CDR3 protein. The sample records around 240,000 distinct CDR3 sequences, around 15% being singletons. The sample was blood. The receptors stem from a woman between 18 and 30 years old with Graves' ophthalmopathy.

This clonotype was counted many times. The chain combines TRBV28 with TRBJ2-7; TRBD1 matches at 10 bases. Germline CDR1 is MDHEN and CDR2 is SYDVKM. Unmatched junction bases numbered 5, after V lost 10 bases and J lost 2 bases. The CDR3 has 13 amino acids. This CDR3 reads CATRDRGPYEQYF. DNA for the CDR3: TGTGCCACCAGGGACAGGGGACCCTACGAGCAGTACTTC.

This clonotype was detected many times. V is TRBV18 and J is TRBJ2-1, with D perhaps TRBD1 or TRBD2 (5 bases each). Between the trimmed V and J ends, which lost 0 bases and 4 bases, there was a span of 13 bases. This CDR3 spans 16 amino acids. Germline V gene data show CDR1 as KGHSH and CDR2 as LQKENI. This CDR3 reads CASSPPSTGPYNEQFF. The DNA of the CDR3 is TGTGCCAGCTCACCACCGTCTACGGGACCGTACAATGAGCAGTTCTTC. Drawing the rest from reference TRBV18 and TRBJ2-1, the complete variable domain is NAGVMQNPRHLVRRRGQEARLRCSPMKGHSHVYWYRQLPEEGLKFMVYLQKENIIDESGMPKERFSAEFPKEGPSILRIQQVVRGDSAAYFCASSPPSTGPYNEQFFGPGTRLTVL.

The chain combines TRBV6-1 with TRBJ2-7; possibly TRBD2 for D (5 bases). The CDR3 is 15 amino acids. Per the germline V gene, CDR1 is MNHNS and CDR2 is SASEGT. The V gene lost 6 bases and the J gene lost 0 bases, with 15 bases spanning the gap. CDR3 sequence reads: CASSWGWESSYEQYF. In DNA form, the CDR3 reads TGTGCCAGCAGCTGGGGTTGGGAGAGCTCCTACGAGCAGTACTTC.

Many counts were recorded for this clonotype. The chain joins TRBV6-2 or TRBV6-3 to TRBJ2-3; TRBD2 aligns across 8 bases. Trimming removed 2 bases from V and 0 bases from J; junction bases left unmatched: 4. Germline CDR1 is MNHEY and CDR2 is SVGEGT. CDR3 length equals 16 residues. The CDR3, as DNA: TGTGCCAGCAGTTACAGCGGGGGATGGAGCACAGATACGCAGTATTTT. Translated, it gives CASSYSGGWSTDTQYF.

This clonotype was seen at least ten times. The chain employs TRBV29-1 and TRBJ1-5; TRBD1 matches 7 bases. J gave up 5 bases and V 6 bases, and 7 bases lay outside the gene matches. Germline V lookup: CDR1 SQVTM, CDR2 ANQGSEA. The CDR3 covers 13 residues. CDR3 in amino acids: CSVGDREDQPQHF. CDR3 nucleotides: TGCAGCGTCGGCGACAGGGAGGATCAGCCCCAGCATTTT.

Ten or more counts support this clonotype. The chain has TRBV2 and TRBJ1-6; D unclear. Germline V gene data show CDR1 as SNHLY and CDR2 as FYNNEI. The CDR3 totals 13 residues. V was pared by 4 bases and J by 6 bases, with 7 bases between. The CDR3 is CASSGDINSPLHF. The CDR3 nucleotides read TGTGCCAGCAGTGGTGACATTAATTCACCCCTCCACTTT.

The chain joins TRBV2 to TRBJ2-1, with D possibly being TRBD1 or TRBD2 (5 bases each). Trimming pared 6 bases from V and 0 bases from J, leaving 15 bases between. The germline gives CDR1 SNHLY, CDR2 FYNNEI. The CDR3 extends over 16 amino acids. DNA for the CDR3: TGTGCCAGCAGGCTCCATCCAGGGAGCTCCTACAATGAGCAGTTCTTC. It is translated as CASRLHPGSSYNEQFF.

This clonotype was seen ten or more times. V and J are TRBV7-9 and TRBJ2-7; D perhaps matches TRBD2 (6 bases). This CDR3 is 13 amino acids long. The V end was cut by 5 bases, the J end by 4 bases, with 12 bases between. From germline, CDR1 is SEHNR and CDR2 FQNEAQ (reference sequence). CDR3 amino acids: CASSGGRGYEQYF. The CDR3 bases are TGTGCCAGCAGCGGCGGGCGGGGATACGAGCAGTACTTC.

This clonotype was detected many times. The chain joins TRBV3-1 to TRBJ2-3, with D possibly matching TRBD2 (5 bases). Per germline, CDR1 LGHDT and CDR2 YNNKEL (reference sequence). V dropped 1 base and J dropped 0 bases, with 14 bases sitting between them. There are 17 residues in the CDR3. CDR3 sequence reads: CASSQVPGLASTDTQYF. The CDR3 coding sequence is TGTGCCAGCAGCCAAGTTCCGGGGTTAGCTAGCACAGATACGCAGTATTTT.

The sample holds many counts of this clonotype. CDR3 region: CASSGGISLPYEQYF. CDR3 in DNA: TGTGCCAGCAGCGGAGGGATTTCGCTTCCCTACGAGCAGTACTTC. The chain carries TRBV28 and TRBJ2-7, with D tentatively TRBD2 (6 bases). Trimming stripped 6 bases from V and 2 bases from J, with 17 bases between. Germline CDR1 is MDHEN and CDR2 is SYDVKM. The CDR3 consists of 15 residues.

This clonotype was recorded many times. V is TRBV28 and J is TRBJ1-5; TRBD1 matches 7 bases. The germline gives CDR1 MDHEN, CDR2 SYDVKM. With V trimmed by 3 bases and J by 0 bases, 5 bases remained unmatched. CDR3 length: 16 residues. The CDR3 here is CASSFYRGDSNQPQHF. CDR3 sequence (DNA): TGTGCCAGCAGTTTCTACAGGGGAGATAGCAATCAGCCCCAGCATTTT.

This clonotype came up many times. This sequence joins TRBV6-4 and TRBJ2-7, with a possible D match to TRBD1 (6 bases). Between the trimmed V and J ends, which lost 5 bases and 4 bases, there was a span of 18 bases. This CDR3 has 15 residues. In germline, CDR1 is MRHNA, CDR2 SNTAGT. In DNA, the CDR3 is TGTGCCAGCAGTTCCTCCGGGACACCACTTTACGAGCAGTACTTC. It encodes CASSSSGTPLYEQYF.

Ten or more counts support this clonotype. The rearrangement uses TRBV11-1 and TRBJ2-5; weak D call: TRBD1 (6 bases). Trimming removed 1 base from V and 5 bases from J, with 8 bases in between. Germline V gene sequence: CDR1 SGHAT, CDR2 FQDESV (reference sequence). This CDR3 comprises 13 residues. The CDR3 nucleotides read TGTGCCAGCAGCTTAGACAGGGATGAGACCCAGTACTTC. This gives the protein CASSLDRDETQYF.

The sample holds many counts of this clonotype. The CDR3 reads CAWSDPALNTEAFF. The CDR3 nucleotides read TGTGCCTGGAGTGACCCGGCCCTGAACACTGAAGCTTTCTTT. The chain links TRBV30 to TRBJ1-1; D is undetermined. This CDR3 spans 14 amino acids. Germline V CDR1 and CDR2: GTSNPN, SVGIG (reference sequence). Trimming stripped 1 base from V and 0 bases from J, with 9 bases between.

This clonotype was picked up many times. The chain is built from TRBV2 and TRBJ1-2; 7 bases are a match to TRBD1. J was trimmed by 4 bases and V by 2 bases; bases with no gene match: 10. Germline V gives CDR1 SNHLY, CDR2 FYNNEI. The CDR3 length is 16 residues. The CDR3 spells CASSETGQLDFYGYTF. CDR3 coding DNA: TGTGCCAGCAGTGAAACGGGACAGCTTGATTTCTATGGCTACACCTTC.

Many counts were recorded for this clonotype. The chain links TRBV19 to TRBJ1-2; no reliable D call. The CDR3 totals 13 residues. The germline CDR1 and CDR2 sequences are LNHDA and SQIVND (reference sequence). Between the trimmed V and J ends, which lost 6 bases and 4 bases, there was a span of 12 bases. The CDR3 loop reads CASSSSGPYGYTF. The CDR3 DNA reads as TGTGCCAGTAGCTCCTCCGGACCCTATGGCTACACCTTC.

Ten or more counts support this clonotype. The rearrangement links TRBV10-3 to TRBJ2-3, with D perhaps given as TRBD1 or TRBD2 (5 bases each). The CDR3 runs to 12 residues. CDR1 and CDR2 (germline): ENHRY, SYGVKD. V was shortened by 11 bases and J by 3 bases, with 12 bases between the two germline ends. Here the CDR3 DNA reads TGTGCCCTCGGCAGGGAGACAGATACGCAGTATTTT. Translation: CALGRETDTQYF.

In the case of this clonotype: One base away lies a much larger clone, so this may be a sequencing read error. The genes are TRBV7-9 and TRBJ2-1; TRBD2 agrees at 7 bases. CDR3 size: 12 residues. Germline-derived CDR1 and CDR2 are SEHNR and FQNEAQ (reference sequence). This CDR3 is CAGSGAINEQFF. The CDR3 region has the DNA TGTGCCGGCAGCGGGGCGATCAATGAGCAGTTCTTC.

In its sample, this clonotype was seen many times. The gene calls are TRBV7-6 and TRBJ2-7; 7 bases are a match to TRBD2. The CDR3 consists of 16 residues. Trimming at V came to 4 bases and at J to 1 base, leaving 10 bases not matched to a gene. Germline V gene lookup returns CDR1 SGHVS and CDR2 FNYEAQ. This chain's CDR3 is CASSWEGRQPSYEQYF. DNA for the CDR3: TGTGCCAGCAGCTGGGAGGGGCGGCAACCGTCCTACGAGCAGTACTTC.

This clonotype came up many times. This chain connects TRBV19 to TRBJ1-1, with D unclear. Per germline, CDR1 LNHDA and CDR2 SQIVND (reference sequence). V lost 3 bases and J 0 bases, leaving 11 bases between the germline ends. The CDR3 is made up of 15 amino acids. DNA for the CDR3: TGTGCCAGTAGTATCTTGGGCAGAATGAACACTGAAGCTTTCTTT. Translated, it gives CASSILGRMNTEAFF. The full variable domain, its missing parts supplied by reference TRBV19 and TRBJ1-1, is DGGITQSPKYLFRKEGQNVTLSCEQNLNHDAMYWYRQDPGQGLRLIYYSQIVNDFQKGDIAEGYSVSREKKESFPLTVTSAQKNPTAFYLCASSILGRMNTEAFFGQGTRLTVV.